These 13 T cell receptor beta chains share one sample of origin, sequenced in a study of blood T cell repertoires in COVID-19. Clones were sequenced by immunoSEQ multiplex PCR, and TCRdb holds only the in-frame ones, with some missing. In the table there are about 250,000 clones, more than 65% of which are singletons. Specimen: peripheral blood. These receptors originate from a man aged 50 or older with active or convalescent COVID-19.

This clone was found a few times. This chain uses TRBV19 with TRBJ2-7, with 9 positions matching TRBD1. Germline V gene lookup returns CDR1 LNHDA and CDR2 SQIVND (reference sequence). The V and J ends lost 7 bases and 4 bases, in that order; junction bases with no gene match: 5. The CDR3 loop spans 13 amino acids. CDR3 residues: CASTDRGGYEQYF. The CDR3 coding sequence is TGTGCCAGTACTGACAGGGGGGGATACGAGCAGTACTTC.

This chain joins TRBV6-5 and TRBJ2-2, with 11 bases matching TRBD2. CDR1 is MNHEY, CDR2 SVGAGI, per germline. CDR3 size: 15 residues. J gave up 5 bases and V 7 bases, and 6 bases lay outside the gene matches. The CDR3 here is CASKPGTSGTGELFF. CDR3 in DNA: TGTGCCAGCAAACCCGGGACTAGCGGTACCGGGGAGCTGTTTTTT.

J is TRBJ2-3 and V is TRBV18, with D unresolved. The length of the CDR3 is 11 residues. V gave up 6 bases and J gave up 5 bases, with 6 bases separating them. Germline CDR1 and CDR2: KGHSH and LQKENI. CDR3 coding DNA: TGTGCCAGCTCCCAGGAAGATACGCAGTATTTT. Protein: CASSQEDTQYF. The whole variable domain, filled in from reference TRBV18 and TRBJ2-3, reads NAGVMQNPRHLVRRRGQEARLRCSPMKGHSHVYWYRQLPEEGLKFMVYLQKENIIDESGMPKERFSAEFPKEGPSILRIQQVVRGDSAAYFCASSQEDTQYFGPGTRLTVL.

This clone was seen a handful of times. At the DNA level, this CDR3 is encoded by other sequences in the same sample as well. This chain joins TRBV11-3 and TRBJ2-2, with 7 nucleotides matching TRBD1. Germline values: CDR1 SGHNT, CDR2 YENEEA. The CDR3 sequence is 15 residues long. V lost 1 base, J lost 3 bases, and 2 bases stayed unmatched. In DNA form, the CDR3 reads TGTGCCAGCAGCTTAGGGCAGGGGGACACCGGGGAGCTGTTTTTT. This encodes CASSLGQGDTGELFF.

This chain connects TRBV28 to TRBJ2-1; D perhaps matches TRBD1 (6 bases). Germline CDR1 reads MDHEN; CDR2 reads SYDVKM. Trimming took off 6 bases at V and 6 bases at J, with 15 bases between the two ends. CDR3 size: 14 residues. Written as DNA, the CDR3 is TGTGCCAGCAGGGAAGGGGGTGAAGGCAATGAGCAGTTCTTC. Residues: CASREGGEGNEQFF. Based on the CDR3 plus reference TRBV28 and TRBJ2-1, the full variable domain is DVKVTQSSRYLVKRTGEKVFLECVQDMDHENMFWYRQDPGLGLRLIYFSYDVKMKEKGDIPEGYSVSREKKERFSLILESASTNQTSMYLCASREGGEGNEQFFGPGTRLTVL.

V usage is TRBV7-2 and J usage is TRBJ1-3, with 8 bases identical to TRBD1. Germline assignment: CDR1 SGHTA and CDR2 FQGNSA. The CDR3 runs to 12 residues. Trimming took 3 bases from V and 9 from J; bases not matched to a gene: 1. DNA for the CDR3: TGTGCCAGCAGCTTCGACAGGGGCACCATATATTTT. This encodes CASSFDRGTIYF.

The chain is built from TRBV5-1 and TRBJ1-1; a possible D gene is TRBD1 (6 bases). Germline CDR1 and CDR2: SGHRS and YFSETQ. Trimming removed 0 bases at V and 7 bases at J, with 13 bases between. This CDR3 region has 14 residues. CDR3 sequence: CASSLGQGRVEAFF. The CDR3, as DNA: TGCGCCAGCAGCTTGGGGCAGGGGAGGGTTGAAGCTTTCTTT.

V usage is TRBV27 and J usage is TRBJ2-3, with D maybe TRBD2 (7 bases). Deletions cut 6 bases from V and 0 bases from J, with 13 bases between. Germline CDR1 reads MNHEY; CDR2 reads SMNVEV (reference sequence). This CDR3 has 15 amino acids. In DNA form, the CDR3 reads TGTGCCAGCAGGCCCGGGGGGCCTAGCACAGATACGCAGTATTTT. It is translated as CASRPGGPSTDTQYF.

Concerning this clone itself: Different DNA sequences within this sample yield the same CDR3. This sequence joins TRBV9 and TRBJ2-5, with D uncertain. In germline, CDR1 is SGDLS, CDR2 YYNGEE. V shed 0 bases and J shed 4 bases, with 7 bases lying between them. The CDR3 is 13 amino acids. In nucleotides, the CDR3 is TGTGCCAGCAGCGTAGGAGGTGCAGAGACCCAGTACTTC. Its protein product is CASSVGGAETQYF.

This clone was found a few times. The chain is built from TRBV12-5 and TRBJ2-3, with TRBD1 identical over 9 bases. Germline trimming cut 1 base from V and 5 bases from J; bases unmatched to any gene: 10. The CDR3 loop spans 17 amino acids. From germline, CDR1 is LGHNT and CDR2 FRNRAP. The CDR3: CASGLGLTGGRGDTQYF. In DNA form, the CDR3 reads TGTGCTAGTGGTTTGGGCCTGACAGGGGGAAGAGGAGATACGCAGTATTTT.

The CDR3 DNA follows: TGTGCCAGCAGCCCCCGAGGGACAGTGCGGGACACTGAAGCTTTCTTT. Translating it yields CASSPRGTVRDTEAFF. The rearrangement joins TRBV11-3 to TRBJ1-1; 7 bases align to TRBD1. Losses at the gene ends were 5 bases for V and 3 bases for J; bases not matched to a gene: 12. Looked up from germline, CDR1 is SGHNT and CDR2 is YENEEA. The CDR3 runs to 16 residues.

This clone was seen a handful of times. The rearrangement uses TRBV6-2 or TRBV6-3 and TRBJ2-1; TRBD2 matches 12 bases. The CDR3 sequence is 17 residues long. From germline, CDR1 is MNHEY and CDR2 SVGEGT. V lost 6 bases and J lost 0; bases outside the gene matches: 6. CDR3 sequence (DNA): TGTGCCAGCAGCCTAGCGGGGGGGTTTAGCTCCTACAATGAGCAGTTCTTC. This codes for CASSLAGGFSSYNEQFF.

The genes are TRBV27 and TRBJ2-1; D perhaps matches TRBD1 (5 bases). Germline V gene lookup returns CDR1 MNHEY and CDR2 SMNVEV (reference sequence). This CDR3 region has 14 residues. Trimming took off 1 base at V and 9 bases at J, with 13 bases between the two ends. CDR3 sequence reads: CASSLYGIQGEQFF. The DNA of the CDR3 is TGTGCCAGCAGTTTATATGGGATTCAGGGTGAGCAGTTCTTC.